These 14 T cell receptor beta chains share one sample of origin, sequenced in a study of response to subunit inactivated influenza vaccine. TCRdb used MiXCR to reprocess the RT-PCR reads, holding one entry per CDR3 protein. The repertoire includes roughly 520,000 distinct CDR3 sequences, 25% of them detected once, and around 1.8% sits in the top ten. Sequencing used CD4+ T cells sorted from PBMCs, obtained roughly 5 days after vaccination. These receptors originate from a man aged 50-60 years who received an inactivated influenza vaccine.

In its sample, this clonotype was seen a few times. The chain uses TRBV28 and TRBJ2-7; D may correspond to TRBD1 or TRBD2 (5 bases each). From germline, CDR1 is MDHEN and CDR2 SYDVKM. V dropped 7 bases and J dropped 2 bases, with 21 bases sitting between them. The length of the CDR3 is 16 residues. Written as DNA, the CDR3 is TGTGCCAGCACCCCATTTGGGGCAGGACTCACCTACGAGCAGTACTTC. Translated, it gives CASTPFGAGLTYEQYF.

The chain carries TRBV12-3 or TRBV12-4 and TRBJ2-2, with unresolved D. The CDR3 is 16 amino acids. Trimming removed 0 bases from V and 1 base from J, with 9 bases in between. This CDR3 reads CASSLAVVRNTGELFF. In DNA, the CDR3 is TGTGCCAGCAGTTTAGCAGTGGTTCGGAACACCGGGGAGCTGTTTTTT.

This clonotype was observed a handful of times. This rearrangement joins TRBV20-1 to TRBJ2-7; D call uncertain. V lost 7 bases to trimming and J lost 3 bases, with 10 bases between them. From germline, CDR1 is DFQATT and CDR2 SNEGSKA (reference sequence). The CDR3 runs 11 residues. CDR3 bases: TGCAGTGACGCGGTGATCTACGAGCAGTACTTC. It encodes CSDAVIYEQYF.

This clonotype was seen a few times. The CDR3 DNA sequence: TGCAGTGCTAGAGATGCTAGTTCCGGGGAGCTGTTTTTT. As protein: CSARDASSGELFF. This chain connects TRBV20-1 to TRBJ2-2; D unclear. The CDR3 spans 13 residues. The V end was cut by 0 bases, the J end by 6 bases, with 8 bases between. CDR1 and CDR2 (germline): DFQATT, SNEGSKA (reference sequence).

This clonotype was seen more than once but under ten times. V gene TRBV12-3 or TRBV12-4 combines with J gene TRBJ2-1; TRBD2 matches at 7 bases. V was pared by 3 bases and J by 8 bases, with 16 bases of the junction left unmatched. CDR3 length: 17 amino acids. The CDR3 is CASSLRLAAMGWHEQFF. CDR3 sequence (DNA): TGTGCCAGCAGTTTGCGCCTAGCGGCCATGGGGTGGCATGAGCAGTTCTTC.

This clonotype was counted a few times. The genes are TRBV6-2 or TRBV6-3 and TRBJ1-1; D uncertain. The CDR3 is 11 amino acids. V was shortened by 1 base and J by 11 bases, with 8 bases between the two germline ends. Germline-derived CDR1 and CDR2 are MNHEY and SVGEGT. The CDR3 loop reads CASSYWPGAFF. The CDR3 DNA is TGTGCCAGCAGTTACTGGCCGGGGGCTTTCTTT.

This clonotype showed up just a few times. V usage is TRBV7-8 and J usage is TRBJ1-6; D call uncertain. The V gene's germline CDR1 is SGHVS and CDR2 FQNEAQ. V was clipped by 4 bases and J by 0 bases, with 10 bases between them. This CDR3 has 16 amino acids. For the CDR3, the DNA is TGTGCCAGCAGCTCAAGAGGGAGCTCCTATAATTCACCCCTCCACTTT. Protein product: CASSSRGSSYNSPLHF.

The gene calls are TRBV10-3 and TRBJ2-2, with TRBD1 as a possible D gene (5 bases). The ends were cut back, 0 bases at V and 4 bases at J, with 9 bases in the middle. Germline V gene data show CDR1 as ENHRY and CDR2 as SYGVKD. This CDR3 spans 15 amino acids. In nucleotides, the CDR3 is TGTGCCATCAGTGAGTCGCGACAGTCCACCGGGGAGCTGTTTTTT. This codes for CAISESRQSTGELFF.

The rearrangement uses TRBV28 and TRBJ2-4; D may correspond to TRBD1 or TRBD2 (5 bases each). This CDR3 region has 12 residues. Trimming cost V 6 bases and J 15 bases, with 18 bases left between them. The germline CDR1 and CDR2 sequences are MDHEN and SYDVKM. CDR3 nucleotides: TGTGCCAGCAGCCCAACCTGGGGGTCGGGGTACTTC. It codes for CASSPTWGSGYF.

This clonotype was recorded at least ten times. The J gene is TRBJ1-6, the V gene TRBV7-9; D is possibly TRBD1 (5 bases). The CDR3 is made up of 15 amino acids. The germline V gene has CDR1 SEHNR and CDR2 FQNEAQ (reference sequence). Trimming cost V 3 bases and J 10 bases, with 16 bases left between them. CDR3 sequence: CASSLDKYSRSPLHF. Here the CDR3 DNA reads TGTGCCAGCAGCTTGGACAAGTATTCCCGGTCACCCCTCCACTTT.

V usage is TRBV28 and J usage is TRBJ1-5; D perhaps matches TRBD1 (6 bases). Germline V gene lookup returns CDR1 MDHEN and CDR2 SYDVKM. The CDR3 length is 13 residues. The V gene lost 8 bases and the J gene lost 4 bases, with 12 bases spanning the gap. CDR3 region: CASHRVRNQPQHF. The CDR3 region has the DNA TGTGCCAGCCACAGGGTCCGGAATCAGCCCCAGCATTTT.

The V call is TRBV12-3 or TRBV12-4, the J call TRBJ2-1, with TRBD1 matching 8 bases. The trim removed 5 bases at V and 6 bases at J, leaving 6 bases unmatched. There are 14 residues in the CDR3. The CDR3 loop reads CASSDRGDPNEQFF. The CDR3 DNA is TGTGCCAGCAGTGACAGGGGCGACCCCAATGAGCAGTTCTTC.

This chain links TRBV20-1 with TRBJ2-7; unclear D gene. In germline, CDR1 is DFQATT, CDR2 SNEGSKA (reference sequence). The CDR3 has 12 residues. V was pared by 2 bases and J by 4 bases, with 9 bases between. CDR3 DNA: TGCAGTGCTAGATCGACTGGTTACGAGCAGTACTTC. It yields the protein CSARSTGYEQYF.

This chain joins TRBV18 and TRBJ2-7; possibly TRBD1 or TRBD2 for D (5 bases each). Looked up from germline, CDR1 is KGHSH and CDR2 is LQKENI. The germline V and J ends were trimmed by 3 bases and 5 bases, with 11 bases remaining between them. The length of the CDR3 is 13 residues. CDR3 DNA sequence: TGTGCCAGCTCACCCCGGGACCGGGACGAGCAGTACTTC. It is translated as CASSPRDRDEQYF.